Listed below are T cell receptor beta chains from one sample, sequenced in a study of shared clonotypes between healthy human individuals. Profiling relied on immunoSEQ multiplex PCR, and the TCRdb table lists in-frame clones only, not all of them. The table records roughly 1.4 million clones, around 98.5% of them present only once. Sequenced sample: naive CD4+ T cells sorted from blood. The source of these receptors is a young man in good health. The CDR3 runs from the conserved cysteine through the conserved F or W. A D gene is named only where the DNA matches it firmly. Clone size is stated in some rows and not others, as once, few, many or a class when expanded.

cdr3_length,clone_size,j_call,v_call,d_call,cdr3_aa,cdr3_nt
13,NA,TRBJ1-4,TRBV10-2,NA,CASSAGARKKLFF,TGCGCCAGCAGTGCAGGGGCGCGGAAGAAACTGTTTTTT
11,NA,TRBJ2-3,TRBV9,NA,CASSETDTQYF,TGTGCCAGCAGCGAGACAGATACGCAGTATTTT
15,NA,TRBJ2-2,TRBV19,NA,CASSIETGTYKELFF,TGTGCCAGTAGTATAGAAACGGGCACCTACAAGGAGCTGTTTTTT
12,NA,TRBJ2-3,TRBV5-1,NA,CASSLSQDTQYF,TGCGCCAGCAGCTTATCTCAAGATACGCAGTATTTT
12,NA,TRBJ2-7,TRBV2,NA,CASSAIVDEQYF,TGTGCCAGCAGCGCCATAGTAGACGAGCAGTACTTC
14,NA,TRBJ2-7,TRBV14,TRBD2,CASSPTSGSYEQYF,TGTGCCAGCAGCCCGACTAGCGGATCCTACGAGCAGTACTTC
16,NA,TRBJ2-2,TRBV19,NA,CASSQRLPPNTGELFF,TGTGCCAGTAGCCAGCGACTACCCCCGAACACCGGGGAGCTGTTTTTT
19,NA,TRBJ2-3,TRBV9,NA,CASSAQGSLTAGDADTQYF,TGTGCCAGCAGCGCGCAGGGGAGTCTGACTGCCGGGGATGCAGATACGCAGTATTTT
13,NA,TRBJ2-7,TRBV28,NA,CASSPGGIYEQYF,TGTGCCAGCAGTCCAGGGGGGATCTACGAGCAGTACTTC
14,NA,TRBJ1-1,TRBV7-9,NA,CASSLWGENTEAFF,TGTGCCAGCAGTTTGTGGGGGGAGAACACTGAAGCTTTCTTT
13,NA,TRBJ2-7,TRBV10-1,TRBD1,CASSEVTGGEQYF,TGCGCCAGCAGTGAGGTGACAGGGGGTGAGCAGTACTTC
14,NA,TRBJ2-7,TRBV27,NA,CASSAPNRIHEQYF,TGTGCCAGCAGTGCACCCAACCGGATACACGAGCAGTACTTC
12,NA,TRBJ2-1,TRBV2,NA,CASRAVFHEQFF,TGTGCCAGCAGGGCAGTTTTTCATGAGCAGTTCTTC
16,NA,TRBJ2-1,TRBV5-1,NA,CASSLPKGNAYNEQFF,TGCGCCAGCAGCCTCCCGAAGGGGAATGCCTACAATGAGCAGTTCTTC
13,NA,TRBJ2-3,TRBV19,NA,CASTPTGTDTQYF,TGTGCCAGTACCCCGACAGGCACAGATACGCAGTATTTT
13,NA,TRBJ2-5,TRBV9,NA,CASSVSPQETQYF,TGTGCCAGCAGCGTATCCCCCCAAGAGACCCAGTACTTC
15,NA,TRBJ2-2,TRBV7-2,TRBD2,CASSLSSSGSGELFF,TGTGCCAGCAGCTTATCGTCTAGCGGGTCCGGGGAGCTGTTTTTT
18,NA,TRBJ2-1,TRBV11-2,TRBD2,CASSSSGLAGVFRNEQFF,TGTGCCAGCAGCTCCTCGGGACTAGCGGGAGTCTTCCGCAATGAGCAGTTCTTC
19,NA,TRBJ1-5,TRBV4-1,TRBD1,CASSHPRGSGGLSNQPQHF,TGCGCCAGCAGCCACCCGAGGGGTTCAGGGGGCCTTAGCAATCAGCCCCAGCATTTT
16,NA,TRBJ1-3,TRBV28,TRBD1,CASSSPTGGSGNTIYF,TGTGCCAGCAGTTCCCCGACAGGGGGCTCTGGAAACACCATATATTTT
13,once,TRBJ1-1,TRBV29-1,NA,CSVPGQGVPEAFF,TGCAGCGTTCCGGGACAAGGAGTACCTGAAGCTTTCTTT
15,NA,TRBJ2-7,TRBV5-1,TRBD2,CASSLQLANLYEQYF,TGCGCCAGCAGCTTGCAACTAGCGAACCTCTACGAGCAGTACTTC
13,NA,TRBJ2-5,TRBV14,NA,CASSRNRQETQYF,TGTGCCAGCAGCCGTAACAGACAAGAGACCCAGTACTTC
15,few,TRBJ2-7,TRBV5-1,NA,CASSLGGTRSYEQYF,TGCGCCAGCAGCTTGGGCGGGACACGCTCCTACGAGCAGTACTTC
13,NA,TRBJ2-7,TRBV18,NA,CASSLRTNYEQYF,TGTGCCAGCTCCCTCCGGACTAACTACGAGCAGTACTTC
14,NA,TRBJ2-7,TRBV7-4,NA,CASSVGSKAYEQYF,TGTGCCAGCAGCGTTGGGTCTAAAGCCTACGAGCAGTACTTC
14,NA,TRBJ1-2,TRBV5-1,NA,CASSLALTGNGYTF,TGCGCCAGCAGCTTGGCCTTGACAGGAAATGGCTACACCTTC
21,NA,TRBJ2-2,TRBV4-1,TRBD2,CASSQDIPQGSGRANTGELFF,TGCGCCAGCAGCCAAGATATCCCCCAAGGTAGCGGGAGGGCGAACACCGGGGAGCTGTTTTTT
13,NA,TRBJ1-5,TRBV6-1,NA,CASIQGYDQPQHF,TGTGCCAGCATACAGGGATATGATCAGCCCCAGCATTTT
19,NA,TRBJ2-6,TRBV7-9,TRBD2,CASSLGLAGEGTGANVLTF,TGTGCCAGCAGCTTAGGGCTAGCGGGAGAAGGTACTGGGGCCAACGTCCTGACTTTC
16,NA,TRBJ2-3,TRBV29-1,NA,CSVGTLASSGTDTQYF,TGCAGCGTCGGAACACTAGCATCCTCTGGCACAGATACGCAGTATTTT
17,once,TRBJ2-1,TRBV14,TRBD2,CASSQITGGGSYNEQFF,TGTGCCAGCAGCCAAATCACGGGAGGAGGTTCCTACAATGAGCAGTTCTTC
15,NA,TRBJ2-1,TRBV7-7,TRBD1,CASSSGDRGRNEQFF,TGTGCCAGCAGCTCGGGGGACAGGGGGCGCAATGAGCAGTTCTTC
14,NA,TRBJ1-2,TRBV25-1,NA,CASRGPGVPYGYTF,TGTGCCAGCAGGGGCCCCGGAGTTCCGTATGGCTACACCTTC
13,NA,TRBJ2-7,TRBV14,NA,CASSPLGAYEQYF,TGTGCCAGCAGCCCCCTCGGCGCCTACGAGCAGTACTTC
16,NA,TRBJ2-1,TRBV5-1,NA,CASSLSFGTLYNEQFF,TGCGCCAGCAGCTTGAGTTTCGGGACACTTTACAATGAGCAGTTCTTC
15,NA,TRBJ1-2,TRBV5-6,TRBD1,CASRRSQGALYGYTF,TGTGCCAGCAGGCGAAGCCAGGGGGCGCTCTATGGCTACACCTTC
15,NA,TRBJ2-2,TRBV6-5,NA,CASKRGGMNTGELFF,TGTGCCAGCAAACGCGGAGGGATGAACACCGGGGAGCTGTTTTTT
15,NA,TRBJ2-7,TRBV9,TRBD2,CASSVGGRAVYEQYF,TGTGCCAGCAGCGTAGGCGGGAGGGCCGTCTACGAGCAGTACTTC
12,NA,TRBJ2-7,TRBV29-1,TRBD2,CSVAGGSYEQYF,TGCAGCGTTGCCGGGGGGTCCTACGAGCAGTACTTC
17,once,TRBJ2-3,TRBV27,NA,CASKQFWAQGSTDTQYF,TGTGCCAGCAAGCAGTTTTGGGCACAGGGAAGCACAGATACGCAGTATTTT
13,NA,TRBJ1-3,TRBV19,NA,CASAQISGNTIYF,TGTGCCAGTGCTCAGATCTCTGGAAACACCATATATTTT
15,once,TRBJ1-1,TRBV15,NA,CATSRARILNTEAFF,TGTGCCACCAGCAGAGCACGCATCTTGAACACTGAAGCTTTCTTT
14,NA,TRBJ1-5,TRBV28,NA,CASSLNPPGQPQHF,TGTGCCAGCAGTTTGAATCCCCCGGGTCAGCCCCAGCATTTT
16,NA,TRBJ2-1,TRBV5-1,NA,CASSLSLDFTYNEQFF,TGCGCCAGCAGCCTTTCCCTAGACTTTACATACAATGAGCAGTTCTTC
16,NA,TRBJ2-1,TRBV7-6,TRBD2,CASSRISGSSYNEQFF,TGTGCCAGCAGCCGCATTAGCGGGAGCTCCTACAATGAGCAGTTCTTC
14,NA,TRBJ2-7,TRBV25-1,NA,CASTEGAGRVEQYF,TGTGCCAGCACCGAAGGGGCAGGGCGGGTTGAGCAGTACTTC